This is a list of T cell receptor beta chains from one sample in a study of control samples from healthy donors and cancer patients. Generated by immunoSEQ multiplex PCR, the TCRdb table keeps only in-frame clones and is missing some. The sample records tens of thousands of clones, almost 85% being singletons. Source material: blood. These TCRs come from a man aged 40-55 years in good health. The CDR3 runs from the conserved cysteine through the conserved F or W. The D gene is left open where the match is weak. Rows may omit the clone size; those that give it use once, few, many or a size class.

TRBV18,TRBJ2-2,18,TRBD1,NA,CASSPPSQGAVSTGELFF,TGTGCCAGCTCACCACCAAGTCAGGGGGCCGTATCAACCGGGGAGCTGTTTTTT
TRBV27,TRBJ2-2,16,TRBD1,NA,CASSRGTGGHTGELFF,TGTGCCAGCAGTAGAGGGACAGGGGGCCACACCGGGGAGCTGTTTTTT
TRBV6-2/TRBV6-3,TRBJ1-1,15,NA,NA,CASSYSNRKGTEAFF,TGTGCCAGCAGTTACTCGAATAGGAAGGGAACTGAAGCTTTCTTT
TRBV3-1/TRBV3-2,TRBJ2-1,13,NA,NA,CASSQVSGIEQFF,TGTGCCAGCAGCCAAGTTTCAGGGATAGAGCAGTTCTTC
TRBV6-5,TRBJ2-2,12,NA,NA,CASRSSTGELFF,TGTGCCAGCAGGTCTAGCACCGGGGAGCTGTTTTTT
TRBV7-8,TRBJ2-2,15,TRBD1,NA,CASSWGQGNTGELFF,TGTGCCAGCAGCTGGGGACAGGGGAACACCGGGGAGCTGTTTTTT
TRBV7-9,TRBJ2-1,16,TRBD2,NA,CASSPPRAGGTHEQFF,TGTGCCAGCAGCCCACCCCGAGCGGGGGGGACTCATGAGCAGTTCTTC
TRBV5-4,TRBJ2-2,19,TRBD2,NA,CASSFKGLAGGPGTGELFF,TGTGCCAGCAGCTTTAAGGGACTAGCGGGAGGGCCGGGCACCGGGGAGCTGTTTTTT
TRBV7-2,TRBJ1-2,15,NA,once,CASSLLRRGDYGYTF,TGTGCCAGCAGCTTATTAAGGAGGGGGGACTATGGCTACACCTTC
TRBV9,TRBJ2-7,16,TRBD2,NA,CASSPDMLAGVYEQYF,TGTGCCAGCAGCCCAGACATGCTAGCGGGAGTGTACGAGCAGTACTTC